Shown below are 32 T cell receptor beta chains from a single sample sequenced in a study of blood T cell repertoires in COVID-19. Measured with immunoSEQ multiplex PCR; TCRdb has only the in-frame clones, and not every one. In the table there are 220,000 or so clones, 80% to 90% of which are singletons. Material for sequencing was peripheral blood. These receptors came from a man between 25 and 39 years old with active or convalescent COVID-19.

The CDR3 DNA reads TGTGCCAGCAGCCGATCCCAGGGGACCTACGAGCAGTACTTC. Protein: CASSRSQGTYEQYF. J is TRBJ2-7 and V is TRBV3-1 (or the pseudogene TRBV3-2), with D maybe TRBD1 (6 bases). CDR1 LGHDT and CDR2 YNNKEL come from the germline V gene (reference sequence). V was shortened by 4 bases and J by 2 bases, with 12 bases between the two germline ends. This CDR3 region has 14 residues.

The chain joins TRBV3-1 (or the pseudogene TRBV3-2) to TRBJ1-2, with 10 bases lining up with TRBD1. J gave up 8 bases and V 0 bases, and 6 bases lay outside the gene matches. Looked up from germline, CDR1 is LGHDT and CDR2 is YNNKEL (reference sequence). The CDR3 spans 15 residues. CDR3 protein: CASSQEGQGIWGYTF. The CDR3 DNA sequence: TGTGCCAGCAGCCAAGAGGGACAGGGGATTTGGGGCTACACCTTC.

This clone was detected once. V is TRBV29-1 and J is TRBJ2-7; possibly TRBD2 for D (5 bases). The CDR3 is 12 amino acids. CDR1 and CDR2 (germline): SQVTM, ANQGSEA. The V end lost 4 bases, the J end lost 9 bases, and 16 bases lay between the germline ends. The CDR3 sequence is CSVAPPAGGQYF. The CDR3 DNA reads as TGCAGCGTTGCACCTCCGGCGGGCGGGCAGTACTTC.

The rearrangement uses TRBV5-6 and TRBJ1-2; D is undetermined. Germline V gene sequence: CDR1 SGHDT, CDR2 YYEEEE. The CDR3 has 13 residues. V was trimmed by 3 bases and J by 6 bases, leaving 12 bases between them. The CDR3 DNA sequence: TGTGCCAGCAGCTCGACTTACTTGGATGGCTACACCTTC. Protein sequence: CASSSTYLDGYTF.

The chain carries TRBV6-6 and TRBJ1-1; D perhaps matches TRBD1 (6 bases). Trimming stripped 6 bases from V and 3 bases from J, with 17 bases between. The CDR3 contains 15 residues. The V gene's germline CDR1 is MNHNY and CDR2 SVGAGI (reference sequence). The CDR3 nucleotides are TGTGCCAGCAGGCCATACAGGGACGCCGACACTGAAGCTTTCTTT. Its translation: CASRPYRDADTEAFF.

The rearrangement links TRBV18 to TRBJ1-5, with D perhaps TRBD1 (6 bases). The V gene lost 3 bases and the J gene lost 5 bases, with 11 bases spanning the gap. The germline V gene encodes CDR1 KGHSH and CDR2 LQKENI. The CDR3 is made up of 14 amino acids. The CDR3 loop is CASSPQGSDQPQHF. CDR3 bases: TGTGCCAGCTCACCGCAGGGGTCCGATCAGCCCCAGCATTTT.

This clone was recorded once. V usage is TRBV27 and J usage is TRBJ1-5; tentatively, D is TRBD1 (6 bases). Germline V lookup: CDR1 MNHEY, CDR2 SMNVEV (reference sequence). With 10 bases removed from V and 0 bases from J, the gap between germline ends came to 13 bases. There are 14 residues in the CDR3. The chain's CDR3 is CATADSDSNQPQHF. DNA of the CDR3: TGTGCCACTGCGGACAGTGATAGCAATCAGCCCCAGCATTTT.

The V and J genes are TRBV24-1 and TRBJ2-3; 11 bases fit TRBD2. The CDR3 spans 17 residues. Germline CDR1 KGHDR, CDR2 SFDVKD. V was clipped by 3 bases and J by 6 bases; unmatched bases: 10. DNA for the CDR3: TGTGCCACCAGTGATCCGGGACTAGCGGAGACGGGGGATACGCAGTATTTT. Its translation: CATSDPGLAETGDTQYF.

The chain carries TRBV5-1 and TRBJ2-7; a possible D gene is TRBD2 (7 bases). The CDR3 is 17 residues long. Trimming removed 0 bases from V and 2 bases from J, with 18 bases in between. Germline V gene data show CDR1 as SGHRS and CDR2 as YFSETQ. The chain's CDR3 is CASSLAWGGPDTYEQYF. In DNA form, the CDR3 reads TGCGCCAGCAGCTTGGCCTGGGGGGGGCCGGATACCTACGAGCAGTACTTC.

The chain is built from TRBV27 and TRBJ2-3; D ambiguous. V was clipped by 5 bases and J by 4 bases, with 7 bases between them. The CDR3 has 12 residues. CDR1 and CDR2 from the germline V gene are MNHEY and SMNVEV (reference sequence). CDR3 sequence reads: CASSAPPDTQYF. DNA for the CDR3: TGTGCCAGCAGTGCGCCCCCAGATACGCAGTATTTT.

This chain joins TRBV30 and TRBJ2-1; TRBD2 matches 7 bases. This CDR3 region has 20 residues. Germline lookup yields CDR1 GTSNPN and CDR2 SVGIG (reference sequence). V was pared by 2 bases and J by 0 bases, with 19 bases of the junction left unmatched. CDR3 region: CAWSRSAGVYAGSSYNEQFF. The CDR3 nucleotides read TGTGCCTGGAGTCGGTCTGCGGGAGTTTACGCGGGGAGCTCCTACAATGAGCAGTTCTTC.

Remarks on this clone: This CDR3 is also generated by other DNA sequences in the sample. This chain uses TRBV18 with TRBJ1-4; D unclear. The germline CDR1 and CDR2 sequences are KGHSH and LQKENI. Trimming took off 3 bases at V and 5 bases at J, with 10 bases between the two ends. CDR3 length equals 14 residues. This chain's CDR3 is CASSPSGSNEKLFF. CDR3 nucleotide sequence: TGTGCCAGCTCACCTTCCGGGTCCAATGAAAAACTGTTTTTT. The full variable domain, its missing parts supplied by reference TRBV18 and TRBJ1-4, is NAGVMQNPRHLVRRRGQEARLRCSPMKGHSHVYWYRQLPEEGLKFMVYLQKENIIDESGMPKERFSAEFPKEGPSILRIQQVVRGDSAAYFCASSPSGSNEKLFFGSGTQLSVL.

This chain uses TRBV27 with TRBJ1-5; D remains unclear. The CDR3 is 15 amino acids. The V gene's germline CDR1 is MNHEY and CDR2 SMNVEV (reference sequence). Between the trimmed V and J ends, which lost 4 bases and 5 bases, there was a span of 15 bases. The CDR3 bases are TGTGCCAGCAGTTATAGCGCTATTACACATCAGCCCCAGCATTTT. It is translated as CASSYSAITHQPQHF.

This sequence joins TRBV6-5 and TRBJ1-1, with 8 positions matching TRBD1. There are 13 residues in the CDR3. CDR1 and CDR2 from the germline V gene are MNHEY and SVGAGI. After removal of 0 bases from V and 11 bases from J, the junction contained 5 bases not matched to a gene. CDR3 DNA: TGTGCCAGCAGTTACTCCGGGACAGGTCAGGCTTTCTTT. The encoded protein is CASSYSGTGQAFF.

This sequence joins TRBV7-9 and TRBJ2-4; 8 bases align to TRBD1. V was clipped by 5 bases and J by 10 bases; unmatched bases: 7. The CDR3 contains 13 residues. From germline, CDR1 is SEHNR and CDR2 FQNEAQ (reference sequence). This chain's CDR3 is CASSARDRYIQYF. CDR3 DNA sequence: TGTGCCAGCAGCGCCAGGGACAGGTATATTCAGTACTTC.

The rearrangement uses TRBV5-1 and TRBJ2-3, with 7 bases identical to TRBD2. Germline CDR1 is SGHRS and CDR2 is YFSETQ. This CDR3 has 13 residues. V dropped 10 bases and J dropped 2; count of bases not matched to a gene: 7. The CDR3 here is CAGGLSPTDTQYF. CDR3 nucleotide sequence: TGCGCCGGGGGACTATCTCCCACAGATACGCAGTATTTT.

The V gene is TRBV7-2, the J gene TRBJ2-7, with D unclear. Germline lookup yields CDR1 SGHTA and CDR2 FQGNSA. This CDR3 is built from 13 residues. Trimming stripped 2 bases from V and 1 base from J, with 6 bases between. DNA of the CDR3: TGTGCCAGCAGCTTAACAGATTCCTACGAGCAGTACTTC. Amino acids: CASSLTDSYEQYF.

The chain uses TRBV13 and TRBJ2-5; TRBD2 aligns across 8 bases. V shed 0 bases, J shed 4 bases, and the junction held 16 bases outside the gene matches. The CDR3 has 19 residues. CDR1 and CDR2 (germline): PRHDT, FYEKMQ (reference sequence). CDR3 region: CASSLGRDGGSGSGETQYF. The CDR3 region has the DNA TGTGCCAGCAGCTTAGGTCGGGACGGGGGGAGCGGGAGTGGAGAGACCCAGTACTTC.

V is TRBV3-1 (or the pseudogene TRBV3-2) and J is TRBJ2-2; 11 bases agree with TRBD2. V shed 0 bases and J 4 bases; nucleotides not matched to a gene: 4. Germline V gives CDR1 LGHDT, CDR2 YNNKEL (reference sequence). The CDR3 contains 17 residues. CDR3 loop: CASSQDTLAGGTGELFF. The DNA for the CDR3 is TGTGCCAGCAGCCAAGATACTCTAGCGGGGGGCACCGGGGAGCTGTTTTTT.

The chain is built from TRBV2 and TRBJ2-3; 10 positions agree with TRBD2. This CDR3 comprises 13 residues. Germline lookup yields CDR1 SNHLY and CDR2 FYNNEI. V was clipped by 1 base and J by 8 bases; unmatched bases: 0. The CDR3 DNA reads TGTGCCAGCAGTGAAGGGACTAGCGGTACGCAGTATTTT. Its protein is CASSEGTSGTQYF.

The rearrangement links TRBV4-3 to TRBJ1-6; a weak D match, TRBD1 (5 bases). The V gene lost 5 bases and the J gene lost 9 bases, with 14 bases spanning the gap. There are 14 residues in the CDR3. Per the germline V gene, CDR1 is LGHNA and CDR2 is YSLEER. CDR3 coding DNA: TGCGCCAGCAGCTACGGGGGATTCGGTTCACCCCTCCACTTT. This translates into CASSYGGFGSPLHF.

CDR3 protein: CASIRETGGETQYF. DNA for the CDR3: TGTGCCAGCATACGGGAAACGGGAGGGGAGACCCAGTACTTC. The chain has TRBV6-5 and TRBJ2-5; 8 bases are shared with TRBD2. V lost 7 bases, J lost 5 bases, and 9 bases stayed unmatched. Germline loops: CDR1 MNHEY, CDR2 SVGAGI. CDR3 length: 14 residues.

Of note for this clone: Other DNA sequences in the same sample also yield this CDR3. The gene calls are TRBV19 and TRBJ2-5; 7 bases fit TRBD1. The CDR3 consists of 11 residues. Looked up from germline, CDR1 is LNHDA and CDR2 is SQIVND (reference sequence). J was trimmed by 5 bases and V by 9 bases; bases with no gene match: 3. The DNA for the CDR3 is TGTGCCAGCCGGACAGGCGAGACCCAGTACTTC. Translated, it gives CASRTGETQYF.

As DNA, the CDR3 is TGTGCCAGCAGCTTAGAGACGATGGACTCGGACACTGAAGCTTTCTTT. The encoded protein is CASSLETMDSDTEAFF. V usage is TRBV7-2 and J usage is TRBJ1-1; D remains ambiguous. The length of the CDR3 is 16 residues. Germline V gene lookup returns CDR1 SGHTA and CDR2 FQGNSA. V was cut by 1 base and J by 3 bases, with 15 bases left in between.

The CDR3 sequence: CATSRDQRVGDTF. DNA for the CDR3: TGTGCCACCAGCAGAGATCAGAGGGTCGGGGACACCTTC. The chain joins TRBV15 to TRBJ1-2, with D uncertain. The CDR3 is 13 residues long. Germline V gene lookup returns CDR1 LNHNV and CDR2 YYDKDF (reference sequence). Trimming took 0 bases from V and 12 from J, leaving 14 bases between them.

The gene calls are TRBV19 and TRBJ2-3; tentatively, D is TRBD2 (6 bases). The CDR3 contains 13 residues. V was shortened by 3 bases and J by 6 bases, with 10 bases between the two germline ends. Germline-derived CDR1 and CDR2 are LNHDA and SQIVND (reference sequence). In nucleotides, the CDR3 is TGTGCCAGTAGTATCGACGCGGGGGATACGCAGTATTTT. Its translation is CASSIDAGDTQYF. The full variable domain, in which reference TRBV19 and TRBJ2-3 provide the parts outside the CDR3, is DGGITQSPKYLFRKEGQNVTLSCEQNLNHDAMYWYRQDPGQGLRLIYYSQIVNDFQKGDIAEGYSVSREKKESFPLTVTSAQKNPTAFYLCASSIDAGDTQYFGPGTRLTVL.

This rearrangement joins TRBV7-2 to TRBJ1-1; possibly TRBD1 for D (5 bases). CDR3 length equals 17 residues. The germline V gene encodes CDR1 SGHTA and CDR2 FQGNSA. Deletions cut 4 bases from V and 6 bases from J, with 24 bases between. The CDR3: CASSSRGLDGRGPEAFF. CDR3 coding DNA: TGTGCCAGCAGCTCTCGGGGACTAGACGGGAGGGGACCTGAAGCTTTCTTT.

The V and J genes are TRBV25-1 and TRBJ1-3; D is uncertain. The V gene lost 7 bases and the J gene lost 0 bases, with 10 bases spanning the gap. Germline CDR1 MGHDK, CDR2 SYGVNS. The CDR3 length is 14 residues. CDR3 coding DNA: TGTGCCAGCATCGGTGCGGCCTCTGGAAACACCATATATTTT. It is translated as CASIGAASGNTIYF.

This clone was recorded once. CDR3 nucleotide sequence: TGTGCCAGCAGTGAACCGGGACAGAACTATGGCTACACCTTC. It encodes CASSEPGQNYGYTF. The rearrangement links TRBV6-1 to TRBJ1-2; 7 bases fit TRBD1. The CDR3 contains 14 residues. Trimming took 2 bases from V and 2 from J; bases not matched to a gene: 2. In germline, CDR1 is MNHNS, CDR2 SASEGT.

J is TRBJ2-7 and V is TRBV27; 10 bases map to TRBD2. The CDR3 length is 15 residues. The germline gives CDR1 MNHEY, CDR2 SMNVEV (reference sequence). The ends lost 1 base at V and 2 bases at J; junction bases unmatched: 2. The CDR3 sequence is CASSLLAGGAYEQYF. In DNA, the CDR3 is TGTGCCAGCAGTTTATTAGCGGGAGGCGCCTACGAGCAGTACTTC.

This chain uses TRBV5-4 with TRBJ2-7; the D gene is possibly TRBD2 (6 bases). The CDR3 runs 13 residues. CDR1 and CDR2 from the germline V gene are SGHNT and YYREEE (reference sequence). V was trimmed by 5 bases and J by 11 bases, leaving 20 bases between them. The chain's CDR3 is CASSRGTGLGEYF. The CDR3 nucleotides are TGTGCCAGCAGTCGGGGGACGGGTCTAGGGGAGTACTTC.

This chain links TRBV28 with TRBJ1-4, with D possibly being TRBD1 (5 bases). The CDR3 loop spans 11 amino acids. Trimming pared 7 bases from V and 8 bases from J, leaving 8 bases between. Per germline, CDR1 MDHEN and CDR2 SYDVKM. The CDR3 is CASKGLEKLFF. CDR3 sequence (DNA): TGTGCCAGCAAGGGGTTGGAAAAACTGTTTTTT.